The 23 T cell receptor beta chains reported below all come from one sample, sequenced in a study of post-analysis software for immune sequencing data. Each TCR beta cDNA library carried unique molecular identifiers. TCRdb re-analysed the PCR reads in MiXCR, keeping a single row per CDR3 protein. Of approximately 350,000 distinct CDR3 sequences detected, around 33% appear once; the ten largest clones hold 10% to 15%. Their target antigens are unknown. Study-level results: A few TRBV segments occurring more often in patients than controls included TRBV5-6, TRBV5-1 and TRBV20-1.

The sample comprised blood. The source of these receptors is a girl aged 5 to 17 with multiple sclerosis.

The genes are TRBV2 and TRBJ1-1; no clear D gene. CDR1 and CDR2 (germline): SNHLY, FYNNEI. The V end lost 11 bases, the J end lost 4 bases, and 17 bases lay between the germline ends. CDR3 length equals 13 residues. In DNA, the CDR3 is TGTGCCGGCATTCAGGATGGATCCACTGAAGCTTTCTTT. It yields the protein CAGIQDGSTEAFF.

V and J are TRBV4-1 and TRBJ2-7; tentatively, D is TRBD2 (6 bases). Judging by the DNA end, TRBJ2-5 fits better; the J call may be wrong. Germline V gene lookup returns CDR1 MGHRA and CDR2 YSYEKL. The CDR3 has 15 residues. The CDR3 reads CASSQTGLSQETQYF. For the CDR3, the DNA is TGCGCCAGCAGCCAGACGGGACTGTCTCAAGAGACCCAGTACTTC.

This clonotype was detected only a few times. The chain is built from TRBV5-1 and TRBJ2-7; 9 nucleotides agree with TRBD1. Germline assignment: CDR1 SGHRS and CDR2 YFSETQ. The J segment lost 5 bases and the V segment lost 5 bases, leaving 8 bases of the junction unmatched. The length of the CDR3 is 14 residues. The chain's CDR3 is CASRYGQGLNEQYF. The CDR3 DNA is TGCGCCAGCAGGTACGGACAGGGGTTGAACGAGCAGTACTTC.

This clonotype has only a few counts. V and J are TRBV20-1 and TRBJ2-1; unclear D gene. The CDR3 loop spans 11 amino acids. Germline CDR1 and CDR2: DFQATT and SNEGSKA (reference sequence). Trimming took 6 bases from V and 10 from J, leaving 13 bases between them. In DNA, the CDR3 is TGCAGTGCGGCGAGTAGCCGCGAGCAGTTCTTC. Translating gives CSAASSREQFF.

Points on this clonotype: An end of the junction does not agree with germline; a read error may underlie this. This chain links TRBV5-1 with TRBJ2-5; a weak D match, TRBD1 (7 bases). The end of the DNA is better explained by TRBJ2-7, so the J call may be wrong. The length of the CDR3 is 14 residues. The germline gives CDR1 SGHRS, CDR2 YFSETQ. The CDR3 coding sequence is TGCACCAGCAGTCGCAGGGGGGCCCCTGACGAGCAGTACTTC. Translated: CTSSRRGAPDEQYF.

This clonotype was counted between two and nine times. As DNA, the CDR3 is TGTGCCAGCAGCGCCGGGACAGGGGTTCTACCCCTCCACTTT. Translating it yields CASSAGTGVLPLHF. V usage is TRBV9 and J usage is TRBJ1-6; the match to TRBD1 covers 10 bases. V was clipped by 3 bases and J by 12 bases; unmatched bases: 6. The CDR3 runs 14 residues. Germline V CDR1 and CDR2: SGDLS, YYNGEE.

The sample holds a few counts of this clonotype. This rearrangement joins TRBV13 to TRBJ2-7; TRBD1 might be the D (6 bases). The V end lost 4 bases, the J end lost 6 bases, and 13 bases lay between the germline ends. Germline V lookup: CDR1 PRHDT, CDR2 FYEKMQ (reference sequence). The CDR3 sequence is 13 residues long. CDR3 coding DNA: TGTGCCAGCAGCTCTTGGGGGCATGGCGAGCAGTACTTC. Amino acid sequence: CASSSWGHGEQYF.

The chain carries TRBV6-6 and TRBJ2-3, with D maybe TRBD2 (6 bases). V lost 8 bases and J lost 2, with 17 bases in between. CDR3 size: 15 residues. In germline, CDR1 is MNHNY, CDR2 SVGAGI (reference sequence). This CDR3 reads CASGAGRGDTDTQYF. DNA for the CDR3: TGTGCCAGCGGTGCGGGGCGGGGCGACACAGATACGCAGTATTTT.

The J gene is TRBJ2-5, the V gene TRBV7-9; D perhaps matches TRBD2 (6 bases). The CDR3 runs to 12 residues. V was clipped by 0 bases and J by 12 bases, with 11 bases between them. CDR1 and CDR2 from the germline V gene are SEHNR and FQNEAQ (reference sequence). CDR3 region: CASSLALGEEYF. CDR3 bases: TGTGCCAGCAGCTTAGCGCTGGGGGAGGAGTACTTC. Full variable domain (rest looked up from reference TRBV7-9 and TRBJ2-5): DTGVSQNPRHKITKRGQNVTFRCDPISEHNRLYWYRQTLGQGPEFLTYFQNEAQLEKSRLLSDRFSAERPKGSFSTLEIQRTEQGDSAMYLCASSLALGEEYFGPGTRLLVL.

The V and J genes are TRBV24-1 and TRBJ1-1; TRBD1 might be the D (5 bases). This CDR3 region has 11 residues. Trimming took off 12 bases at V and 3 bases at J, with 10 bases between the two ends. CDR1 and CDR2 (germline): KGHDR, SFDVKD. The CDR3 bases are TGTGCCGCGGGGGGGTACACTGAAGCTTTCTTT. This sequence encodes CAAGGYTEAFF.

The rearrangement links TRBV10-2 to TRBJ2-1, with D unclear. The germline V gene has CDR1 WSHSY and CDR2 SAAADI. This CDR3 has 16 residues. V lost 3 bases, J lost 4 bases, and 16 bases lay in between. DNA for the CDR3: TGCGCCAGCAGTGAAAATTGGTTCGGCCTTTACAATGAGCAGTTCTTC. Protein: CASSENWFGLYNEQFF.

The CDR3 DNA follows: TGTGCCAGCTCAAGCCCCCTCGGGAGCGGGGGGTACTCCTACAATGAGCAGTTCTTC. It encodes CASSSPLGSGGYSYNEQFF. The V call is TRBV7-9, the J call TRBJ2-1; 9 bases are shared with TRBD2. CDR3 size: 19 residues. The ends lost 8 bases at V and 0 bases at J; junction bases unmatched: 17. CDR1 SEHNR and CDR2 FQNEAQ come from the germline V gene (reference sequence). The full variable domain, its missing parts supplied by reference TRBV7-9 and TRBJ2-1, is DTGVSQNPRHKITKRGQNVTFRCDPISEHNRLYWYRQTLGQGPEFLTYFQNEAQLEKSRLLSDRFSAERPKGSFSTLEIQRTEQGDSAMYLCASSSPLGSGGYSYNEQFFGPGTRLTVL.

In this sample, this clonotype turned up a few times. The V call is TRBV20-1, the J call TRBJ2-5; possibly TRBD2 for D (6 bases). CDR1 and CDR2 from the germline V gene are DFQATT and SNEGSKA (reference sequence). The CDR3 is 14 amino acids. The V and J ends lost 4 bases and 3 bases respectively, with 15 bases between them. CDR3 in DNA: TGCAGTGCTAAATCCGGGACTCTGAAAGAGACCCAGTACTTC. This encodes CSAKSGTLKETQYF.

V usage is TRBV28 and J usage is TRBJ2-4; D unclear. Trimming removed 5 bases at V and 2 bases at J, with 4 bases between. CDR3 length: 12 amino acids. CDR1 MDHEN and CDR2 SYDVKM come from the germline V gene. In DNA, the CDR3 is TGTGCCAGCAGTCGGTCCAAAAACATTCAGTACTTC. The encoded protein is CASSRSKNIQYF.

The rearrangement uses TRBV6-5 and TRBJ1-2, with 10 bases matching TRBD1. V was clipped by 5 bases and J by 6 bases; unmatched bases: 6. In germline, CDR1 is MNHEY, CDR2 SVGAGI. CDR3 length equals 14 residues. This CDR3 reads CASSPQTGGHGYTF. CDR3 DNA sequence: TGTGCCAGCAGTCCTCAGACAGGGGGCCATGGCTACACCTTC.

This clonotype has a count of ten or more. The chain recombines TRBV7-9 with TRBJ2-1; TRBD2 is a possible D gene (5 bases). The CDR3 extends over 15 amino acids. The V gene lost 4 bases and the J gene lost 12 bases, with 22 bases spanning the gap. Germline V gene lookup returns CDR1 SEHNR and CDR2 FQNEAQ (reference sequence). In nucleotides, the CDR3 is TGTGCCAGCAGCTGGCCGGACCCCGGGATACAAGTGCAGTTCTTC. Translating gives CASSWPDPGIQVQFF.

The chain couples TRBV20-1 to TRBJ2-7; possible D gene TRBD2, 5 bases. CDR3 length equals 14 residues. The V and J ends lost 6 bases and 3 bases respectively, with 18 bases between them. Germline V gives CDR1 DFQATT, CDR2 SNEGSKA (reference sequence). As DNA, the CDR3 is TGCAGTGCCCCTGGCAGCGGAAAGCTCTACGAGCAGTACTTC. Protein: CSAPGSGKLYEQYF.

The chain couples TRBV7-9 to TRBJ2-1; 11 bases match TRBD1. The CDR3 is 15 amino acids. V lost 4 bases, J lost 8 bases, and 7 bases stayed unmatched. Germline V gene data show CDR1 as SEHNR and CDR2 as FQNEAQ (reference sequence). The CDR3 spells CASSSGQGVQDEQFF. The CDR3 DNA follows: TGTGCCAGCAGCTCGGGACAGGGGGTGCAAGATGAGCAGTTCTTC.

The rearrangement joins TRBV7-8 to TRBJ2-3; 10 bases align to TRBD2. Germline V lookup: CDR1 SGHVS, CDR2 FQNEAQ. This CDR3 spans 16 amino acids. Germline trimming cut 3 bases from V and 5 bases from J; bases unmatched to any gene: 8. The CDR3 reads CASSFGSGGQGDTQYF. The DNA of the CDR3 is TGTGCCAGCAGCTTTGGTAGCGGGGGGCAGGGAGATACGCAGTATTTT.

The chain joins TRBV7-2 to TRBJ2-5; D is possibly TRBD2 (5 bases). Germline V gives CDR1 SGHTA, CDR2 FQGNSA. Trimming stripped 2 bases from V and 1 base from J, with 11 bases between. The CDR3 has 15 amino acids. CDR3: CASSLSLALQETQYF. The CDR3 DNA follows: TGTGCCAGCAGCTTAAGTCTAGCCCTCCAAGAGACCCAGTACTTC.

Only a few counts were recorded for this clonotype. V and J are TRBV20-1 and TRBJ2-5; D is tentatively TRBD1 or TRBD2 (6 bases each). The CDR3 length is 13 residues. The V gene lost 6 bases and the J gene lost 4 bases, with 15 bases spanning the gap. CDR1 is DFQATT, CDR2 SNEGSKA, per germline (reference sequence). The DNA of the CDR3 is TGCAGTGCACCTCCCCGGGGGCGAGAGACCCAGTACTTC. Protein product: CSAPPRGRETQYF.

In its sample, this clonotype was seen a few times. The gene calls are TRBV7-6 and TRBJ2-1; D uncertain. CDR1 SGHVS and CDR2 FNYEAQ come from the germline V gene. The V end was cut by 1 base, the J end by 3 bases, with 13 bases between. The CDR3 has 16 residues. The CDR3 DNA reads TGTGCCAGCAGCTTAGATTTGCGAAACCTCTACAATGAGCAGTTCTTC. Its protein is CASSLDLRNLYNEQFF.

The gene calls are TRBV29-1 and TRBJ2-3; no firm D call. This CDR3 has 14 residues. Trimming cost V 4 bases and J 0 bases, with 11 bases left between them. Germline V lookup: CDR1 SQVTM, CDR2 ANQGSEA. CDR3 region: CSVGPVLSTDTQYF. DNA of the CDR3: TGCAGCGTTGGACCTGTACTCAGCACAGATACGCAGTATTTT.